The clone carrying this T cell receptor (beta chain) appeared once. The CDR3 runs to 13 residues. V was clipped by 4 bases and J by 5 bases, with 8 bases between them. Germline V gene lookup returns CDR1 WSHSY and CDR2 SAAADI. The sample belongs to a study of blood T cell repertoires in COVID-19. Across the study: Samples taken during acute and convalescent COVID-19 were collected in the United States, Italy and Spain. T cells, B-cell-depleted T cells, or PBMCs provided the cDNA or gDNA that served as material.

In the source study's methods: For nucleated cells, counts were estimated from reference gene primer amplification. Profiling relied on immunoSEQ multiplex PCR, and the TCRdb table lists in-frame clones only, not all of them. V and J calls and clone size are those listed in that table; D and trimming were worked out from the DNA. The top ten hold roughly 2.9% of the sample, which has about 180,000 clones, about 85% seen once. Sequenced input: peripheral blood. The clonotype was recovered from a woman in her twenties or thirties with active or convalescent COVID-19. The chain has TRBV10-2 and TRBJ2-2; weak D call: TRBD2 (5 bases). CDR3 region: CASSVSETGELFF. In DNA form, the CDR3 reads TGCGCCAGCAGTGTTAGCGAGACCGGGGAGCTGTTTTTT.